The 10 T cell receptor beta chains in this list originate from one sample, sequenced in a study of T-cell memory formation after mild COVID-19. MiXCR, run by TCRdb on the 5' RACE reads, gives a single entry per CDR3 protein. Of 200,000 to 250,000 distinct CDR3 sequences in the sample, around 8.8% are singletons; the top ten hold 3.5% to 4%. Material for sequencing was PBMCs or a T cell subset sorted from them (not recorded which). These receptors were taken from a man younger than 30 who had mild COVID-19 (a few samples of this study predate the infection). Cell type and time point are not known.

The chain joins TRBV4-1 to TRBJ2-1, with D perhaps TRBD1 or TRBD2 (6 bases each). V lost 0 bases and J 12 bases, leaving 18 bases between the germline ends. CDR3 length equals 15 residues. CDR1 is MGHRA, CDR2 YSYEKL, per germline. CDR3 in amino acids: CASSQDAGRGLRQFF. CDR3 nucleotide sequence: TGCGCCAGCAGCCAAGATGCGGGCCGGGGGCTAAGGCAGTTCTTC.

This clonotype was observed a few times. This sequence joins TRBV5-1 and TRBJ1-2; D may be TRBD1 (5 bases). The CDR3 spans 14 residues. Germline assignment: CDR1 SGHRS and CDR2 YFSETQ. Trimming stripped 4 bases from V and 4 bases from J, with 14 bases between. The CDR3 coding sequence is TGCGCCAGCAGCCTTTCGGGGGACTTCTATGGCTACACCTTC. Protein sequence: CASSLSGDFYGYTF.

This clonotype was seen a handful of times. V is TRBV19 and J is TRBJ1-4; unclear D gene. This CDR3 is 13 amino acids long. Trimming removed 4 bases from V and 6 bases from J, with 9 bases in between. The germline CDR1 and CDR2 sequences are LNHDA and SQIVND (reference sequence). DNA for the CDR3: TGTGCCAGTAGTAACCGGCCTCATGAAAAACTGTTTTTT. This translates into CASSNRPHEKLFF.

The genes are TRBV20-1 and TRBJ1-3; 10 bases are shared with TRBD1. Germline V gene sequence: CDR1 DFQATT, CDR2 SNEGSKA (reference sequence). The CDR3 extends over 17 amino acids. Losses at the gene ends were 5 bases for V and 0 bases for J; bases not matched to a gene: 10. This CDR3 reads CSALRDRGQSSGNTIYF. The CDR3, as DNA: TGCAGTGCTCTCCGGGACAGGGGCCAGAGCTCTGGAAACACCATATATTTT.

The table lists this clonotype with many counts. The V gene is TRBV5-1, the J gene TRBJ2-1; TRBD2 agrees at 9 bases. The CDR3 spans 15 residues. CDR1 is SGHRS and CDR2 is YFSETQ in the germline V gene. Trimming took 1 base from V and 8 from J; bases not matched to a gene: 7. The CDR3 protein is CASSLTSGRPHEQFF. The CDR3 coding sequence is TGCGCCAGCAGCTTGACTAGCGGGCGGCCGCATGAGCAGTTCTTC.

The chain combines TRBV6-5 with TRBJ2-5, with D perhaps matching TRBD2 (6 bases). The CDR3 has 14 residues. V was shortened by 8 bases and J by 5 bases, with 18 bases between the two germline ends. Germline CDR1 MNHEY, CDR2 SVGAGI. The CDR3 protein is CASAVTYSGETQYF. The CDR3 region has the DNA TGTGCCAGCGCCGTTACGTACAGCGGGGAGACCCAGTACTTC.

The chain uses TRBV18 and TRBJ2-7, with unresolved D. This CDR3 has 13 amino acids. CDR1 KGHSH and CDR2 LQKENI come from the germline V gene. CDR3 in amino acids: CASSLPGLGISNV. In DNA, the CDR3 is TGTGCCAGCTCACTCCCGGGCCTGGGCATCTCGAACGTC.

This clonotype was recorded a few times. This chain uses TRBV28 with TRBJ2-5; 9 bases align to TRBD2. V lost 6 bases to trimming and J lost 7 bases; unmatched junction nucleotides: 6. The CDR3 loop spans 13 amino acids. Germline V gene sequence: CDR1 MDHEN, CDR2 SYDVKM. This CDR3 reads CASRVGLAGTQYF. As DNA, the CDR3 is TGTGCCAGCAGGGTGGGACTAGCCGGGACCCAGTACTTC.

The V gene is TRBV7-7, the J gene TRBJ2-2; D is possibly TRBD1 or TRBD2 (5 bases each). CDR1 SSHAT and CDR2 FNYEAQ come from the germline V gene (reference sequence). CDR3 length equals 14 residues. Deletions cut 5 bases from V and 5 bases from J, with 12 bases between. The CDR3 protein is CASSPDWGTGELFF. The CDR3 DNA follows: TGTGCCAGCAGCCCCGACTGGGGGACCGGGGAGCTGTTTTTT.

The V call is TRBV7-2, the J call TRBJ2-5, with 9 bases fitting TRBD2. The CDR3 totals 16 residues. The germline V gene has CDR1 SGHTA and CDR2 FQGNSA. Losses at the gene ends were 0 bases for V and 5 bases for J; bases not matched to a gene: 7. The CDR3 region is CASSLATLAGKETQYF. CDR3 nucleotide sequence: TGTGCCAGCAGCTTAGCTACGCTAGCGGGGAAGGAGACCCAGTACTTC.